A single sample gave rise to the 7 T cell receptor beta chains below, sequenced in a study of chemoradiotherapy in HPV16-positive cancers. Assay: immunoSEQ multiplex PCR; the TCRdb copy retains only in-frame clones and omits some. The data hold fewer than 2,000 clones, with approximately 90% observed a single time. The source was tumor tissue, collected from a patient who underwent chemoradiotherapy. Receptor source: a human donor with HPV-associated anogenital cancer.

This clone came up once. The chain combines TRBV28 with TRBJ2-7; D might be TRBD1 or TRBD2, each matching 5 bases. Germline loops: CDR1 MDHEN, CDR2 SYDVKM. V lost 2 bases, J lost 2 bases, and 10 bases lay in between. The CDR3 extends over 14 amino acids. The CDR3 here is CASSLEGSPYEQYF. In nucleotides, the CDR3 is TGTGCCAGCAGTTTAGAGGGGTCTCCCTACGAGCAGTACTTC.

The chain couples TRBV29-1 to TRBJ1-2; D might be TRBD1 (6 bases). Germline CDR1 and CDR2: SQVTM and ANQGSEA. The CDR3 contains 12 residues. Trimming removed 3 bases at V and 5 bases at J, with 10 bases between. The CDR3 here is CSVETGVYGYTF. DNA of the CDR3: TGCAGCGTTGAGACAGGAGTATATGGCTACACCTTC. Variable domain in full (rest from reference TRBV29-1 and TRBJ1-2): SAVISQKPSRDICQRGTSLTIQCQVDSQVTMMFWYRQQPGQSLTLIATANQGSEATYESGFVIDKFPISRPNLTFSTLTVSNMSPEDSSIYLCSVETGVYGYTFGSGTRLTVV.

J is TRBJ2-1 and V is TRBV6-1; 9 bases line up with TRBD2. Germline CDR1 and CDR2: MNHNS and SASEGT. The CDR3 has 15 residues. The V and J ends lost 1 base and 5 bases, in that order; junction bases with no gene match: 3. CDR3 sequence reads: CASSEEGLANNEQFF. Written as DNA, the CDR3 is TGTGCCAGCAGTGAAGAGGGACTAGCTAACAATGAGCAGTTCTTC.

The chain has TRBV6-1 and TRBJ1-3; D not resolved. From germline, CDR1 is MNHNS and CDR2 SASEGT. V lost 8 bases and J 3 bases, leaving 14 bases between the germline ends. This CDR3 comprises 14 residues. The CDR3: CASHGPRSGNTIYF. The CDR3 DNA sequence: TGTGCCAGCCATGGCCCTCGGAGTGGAAACACCATATATTTT.

This clone has a handful of counts. The V gene is TRBV4-2, the J gene TRBJ1-5; unclear D gene. The V and J ends lost 3 bases and 0 bases respectively, with 12 bases between them. This CDR3 has 16 amino acids. CDR1 LGHNA and CDR2 YNFKEQ come from the germline V gene. Here the CDR3 reads CASSQGSGYSNQPQHF. The CDR3 coding sequence is TGTGCCAGCAGCCAGGGGTCGGGATATAGCAATCAGCCCCAGCATTTT.

Here the CDR3 DNA reads TGTGCCAGCAGTCGCCCCCCAGGGGAGAACACTGAAGCTTTCTTT. The encoded protein is CASSRPPGENTEAFF. The chain is built from TRBV6-5 and TRBJ1-1; perhaps TRBD1 as D (6 bases). This CDR3 has 15 residues. The ends were cut back, 5 bases at V and 1 base at J, with 14 bases in the middle. CDR1 and CDR2 from the germline V gene are MNHEY and SVGAGI.

The rearrangement joins TRBV7-9 to TRBJ2-1, with no clear D. The CDR3 extends over 16 amino acids. Trimming shortened V by 1 base and J by 6 bases, and 16 bases separated the two germline ends. Germline CDR1 is SEHNR and CDR2 is FQNEAQ (reference sequence). The CDR3 reads CASSLGWTQSGNEQFF. The DNA of the CDR3 is TGTGCCAGCAGCTTAGGGTGGACCCAGAGTGGCAATGAGCAGTTCTTC.